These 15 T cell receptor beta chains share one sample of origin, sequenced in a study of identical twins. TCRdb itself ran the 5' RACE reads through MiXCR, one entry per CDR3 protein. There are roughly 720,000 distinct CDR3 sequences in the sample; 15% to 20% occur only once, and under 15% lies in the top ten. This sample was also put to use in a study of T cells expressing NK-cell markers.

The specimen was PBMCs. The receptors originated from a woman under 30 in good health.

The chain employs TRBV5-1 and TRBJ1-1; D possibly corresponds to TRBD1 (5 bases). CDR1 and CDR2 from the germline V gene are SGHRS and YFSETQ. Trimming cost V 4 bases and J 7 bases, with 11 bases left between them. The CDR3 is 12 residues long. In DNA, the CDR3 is TGCGCCAGCAGCGGATCAGGGTTTGAAGCTTTCTTT. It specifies CASSGSGFEAFF.

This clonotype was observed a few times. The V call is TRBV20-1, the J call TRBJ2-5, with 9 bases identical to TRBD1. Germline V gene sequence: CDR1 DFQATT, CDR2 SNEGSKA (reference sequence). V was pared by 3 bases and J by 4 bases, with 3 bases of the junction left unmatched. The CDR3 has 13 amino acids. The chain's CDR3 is CSASLTGGETQYF. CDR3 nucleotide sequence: TGCAGTGCTAGCCTGACAGGGGGAGAGACCCAGTACTTC.

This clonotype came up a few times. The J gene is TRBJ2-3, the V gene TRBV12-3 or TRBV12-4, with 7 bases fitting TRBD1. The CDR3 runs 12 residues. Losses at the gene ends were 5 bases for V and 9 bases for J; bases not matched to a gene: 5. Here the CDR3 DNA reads TGTGCCAGCAGTACAGGGACAGCAACGCAGTATTTT. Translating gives CASSTGTATQYF.

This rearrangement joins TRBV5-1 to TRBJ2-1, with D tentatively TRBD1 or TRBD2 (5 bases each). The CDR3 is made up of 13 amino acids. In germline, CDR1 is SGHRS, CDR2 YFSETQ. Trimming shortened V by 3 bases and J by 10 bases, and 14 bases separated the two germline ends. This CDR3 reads CASSSRGAWEQFF. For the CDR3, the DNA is TGCGCCAGCAGCTCCCGGGGCGCGTGGGAGCAGTTCTTC.

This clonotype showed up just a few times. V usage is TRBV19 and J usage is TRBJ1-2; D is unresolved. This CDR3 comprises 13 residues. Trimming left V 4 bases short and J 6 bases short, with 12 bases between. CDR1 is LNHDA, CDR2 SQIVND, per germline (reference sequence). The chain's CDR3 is CASSNRPVHGYTF. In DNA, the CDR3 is TGTGCCAGTAGTAACCGACCGGTCCATGGCTACACCTTC.

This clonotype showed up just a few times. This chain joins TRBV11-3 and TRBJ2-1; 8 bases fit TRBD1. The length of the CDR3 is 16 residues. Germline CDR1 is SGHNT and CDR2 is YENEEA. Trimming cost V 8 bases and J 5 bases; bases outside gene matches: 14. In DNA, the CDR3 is TGTGCCAGCGGACGACTGAGACAGGGGTTTCACAATGAGCAGTTCTTC. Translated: CASGRLRQGFHNEQFF.

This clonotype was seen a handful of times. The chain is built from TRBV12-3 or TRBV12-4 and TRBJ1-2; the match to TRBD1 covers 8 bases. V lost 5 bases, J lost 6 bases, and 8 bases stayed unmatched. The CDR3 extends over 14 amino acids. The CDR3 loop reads CASSQGQVIDGYTF. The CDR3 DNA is TGTGCCAGCAGTCAGGGACAGGTTATCGATGGCTACACCTTC.

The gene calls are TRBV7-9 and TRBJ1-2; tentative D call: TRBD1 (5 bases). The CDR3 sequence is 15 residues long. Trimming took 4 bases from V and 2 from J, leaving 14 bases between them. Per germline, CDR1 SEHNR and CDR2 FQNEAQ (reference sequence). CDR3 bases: TGTGCCAGCAGCTCGTACGGGACGGTAAACTATGGCTACACCTTC. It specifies CASSSYGTVNYGYTF.

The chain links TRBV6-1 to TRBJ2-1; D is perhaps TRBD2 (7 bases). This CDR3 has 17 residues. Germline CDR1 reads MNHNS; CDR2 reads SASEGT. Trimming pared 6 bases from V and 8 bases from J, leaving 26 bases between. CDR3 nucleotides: TGTGCCAGCAGCCGCGCACCCCCGGGGGGCGGGAATTATGAGCAGTTCTTC. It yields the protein CASSRAPPGGGNYEQFF.

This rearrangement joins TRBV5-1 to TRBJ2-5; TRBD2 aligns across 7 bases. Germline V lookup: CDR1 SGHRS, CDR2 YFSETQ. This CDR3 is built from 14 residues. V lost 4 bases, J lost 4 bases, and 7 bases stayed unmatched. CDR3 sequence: CASSGGERAETQYF. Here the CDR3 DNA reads TGCGCCAGCAGCGGGGGGGAAAGGGCAGAGACCCAGTACTTC.

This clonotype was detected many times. CDR3: CASSRTGAYEQYF. As DNA, the CDR3 is TGTGCCAGCAGCCGGACAGGAGCCTACGAGCAGTACTTC. The gene calls are TRBV7-9 and TRBJ2-7; 7 nucleotides align to TRBD1. The CDR3 has 13 amino acids. Germline assignment: CDR1 SEHNR and CDR2 FQNEAQ (reference sequence). J gave up 2 bases and V 5 bases, and 3 bases lay outside the gene matches.

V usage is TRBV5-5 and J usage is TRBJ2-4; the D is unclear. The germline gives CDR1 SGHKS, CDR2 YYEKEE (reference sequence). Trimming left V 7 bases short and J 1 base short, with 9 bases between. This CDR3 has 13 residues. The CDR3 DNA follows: TGTGCCAGCTTATCCCCCGCCAAAAACATTCAGTACTTC. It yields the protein CASLSPAKNIQYF.

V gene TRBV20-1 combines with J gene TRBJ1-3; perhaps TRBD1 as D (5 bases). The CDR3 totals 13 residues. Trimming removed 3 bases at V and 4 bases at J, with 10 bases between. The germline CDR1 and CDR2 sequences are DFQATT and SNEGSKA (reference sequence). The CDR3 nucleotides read TGCAGTGCTAGGAAGGGGTACGGAAACACCATATATTTT. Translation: CSARKGYGNTIYF.

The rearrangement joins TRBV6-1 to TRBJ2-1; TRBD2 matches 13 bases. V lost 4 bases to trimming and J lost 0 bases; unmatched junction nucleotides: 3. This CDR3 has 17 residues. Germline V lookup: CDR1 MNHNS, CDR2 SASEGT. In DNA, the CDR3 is TGTGCCAGCAGTGGGGGACTAGCGGGAAGCTCCTACAATGAGCAGTTCTTC. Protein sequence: CASSGGLAGSSYNEQFF.

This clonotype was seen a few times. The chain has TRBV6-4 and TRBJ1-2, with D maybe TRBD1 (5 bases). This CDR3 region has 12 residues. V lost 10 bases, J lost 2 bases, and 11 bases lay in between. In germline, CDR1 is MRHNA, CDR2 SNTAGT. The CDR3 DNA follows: TGTGCCACGCGGGGGGGGAACTATGGCTACACCTTC. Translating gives CATRGGNYGYTF.